The entry below gives a single TCR beta chain sequence along with its context. This specimen belongs to a study of blood T cell repertoires in COVID-19. The ends lost 3 bases at V and 8 bases at J; junction bases unmatched: 7. This CDR3 has 15 amino acids. CDR1 is MNHEY and CDR2 is SMNVEV in the germline V gene (reference sequence). Some clones are missing from TCRdb's copy, which holds only in-frame ones; the method was immunoSEQ multiplex PCR. This sample has some 300,000 clones, with roughly 89% found just once. The sequencing sample was made of PBMCs or T cells enriched from blood (not recorded which). The source of this sequence is a woman between 45 and 60 years old who had been exposed to COVID-19. J is TRBJ1-4 and V is TRBV27; 9 nucleotides match TRBD1. The chain's CDR3 is CASSFLGQGREKLFF. CDR3 coding DNA: TGTGCCAGCAGTTTCTTGGGACAGGGACGGGAAAAACTGTTTTTT.